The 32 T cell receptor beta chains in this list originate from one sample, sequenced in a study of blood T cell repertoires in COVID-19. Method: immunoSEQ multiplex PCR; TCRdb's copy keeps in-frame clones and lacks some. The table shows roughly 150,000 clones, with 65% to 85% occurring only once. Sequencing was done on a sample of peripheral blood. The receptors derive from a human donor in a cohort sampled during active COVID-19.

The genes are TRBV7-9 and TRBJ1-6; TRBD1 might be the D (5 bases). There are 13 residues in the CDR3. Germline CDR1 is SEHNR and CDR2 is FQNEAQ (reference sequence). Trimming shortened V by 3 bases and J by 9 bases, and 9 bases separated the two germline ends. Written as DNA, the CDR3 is TGTGCCAGCAGCTTCGGGGGTGGTTCACCCCTCCACTTT. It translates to CASSFGGGSPLHF.

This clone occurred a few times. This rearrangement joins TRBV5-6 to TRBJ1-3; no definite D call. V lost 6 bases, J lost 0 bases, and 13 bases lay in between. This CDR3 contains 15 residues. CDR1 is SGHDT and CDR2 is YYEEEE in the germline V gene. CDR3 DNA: TGTGCCAGCACCCCCCTGGGAGACTCTGGAAACACCATATATTTT. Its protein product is CASTPLGDSGNTIYF.

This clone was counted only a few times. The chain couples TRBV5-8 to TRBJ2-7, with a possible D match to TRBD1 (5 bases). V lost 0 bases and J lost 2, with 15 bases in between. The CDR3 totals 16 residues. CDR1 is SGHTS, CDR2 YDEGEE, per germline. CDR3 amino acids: CASSLASGPPPYEQYF. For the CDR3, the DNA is TGTGCCAGCAGCTTGGCCTCAGGGCCGCCCCCCTACGAGCAGTACTTC.

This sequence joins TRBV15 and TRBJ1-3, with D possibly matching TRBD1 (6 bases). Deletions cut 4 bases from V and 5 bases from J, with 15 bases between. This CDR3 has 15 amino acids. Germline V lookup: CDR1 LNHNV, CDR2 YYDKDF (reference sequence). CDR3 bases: TGTGCCACCAGCAACACCGGGACAAAAAGAAACACCATATATTTT. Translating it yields CATSNTGTKRNTIYF.

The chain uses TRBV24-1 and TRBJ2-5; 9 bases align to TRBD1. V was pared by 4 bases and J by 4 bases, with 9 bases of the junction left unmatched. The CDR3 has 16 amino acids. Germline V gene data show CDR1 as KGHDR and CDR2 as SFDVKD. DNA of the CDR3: TGTGCCACCAGTGACCCGGGACAGGGCCTTGGAGAGACCCAGTACTTC. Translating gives CATSDPGQGLGETQYF.

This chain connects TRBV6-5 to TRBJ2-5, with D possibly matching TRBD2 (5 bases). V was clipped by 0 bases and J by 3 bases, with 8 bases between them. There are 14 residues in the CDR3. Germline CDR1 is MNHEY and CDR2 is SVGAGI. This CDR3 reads CASSYSSGKETQYF. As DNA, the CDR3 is TGTGCCAGCAGTTACTCGTCCGGGAAAGAGACCCAGTACTTC.

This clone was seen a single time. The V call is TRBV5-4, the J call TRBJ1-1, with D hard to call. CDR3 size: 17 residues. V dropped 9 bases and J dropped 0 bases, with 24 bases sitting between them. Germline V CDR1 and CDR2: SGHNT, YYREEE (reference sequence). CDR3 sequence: CATERTGSGNLNTEAFF. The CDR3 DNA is TGTGCCACCGAACGGACGGGCTCCGGGAACTTGAACACTGAAGCTTTCTTT.

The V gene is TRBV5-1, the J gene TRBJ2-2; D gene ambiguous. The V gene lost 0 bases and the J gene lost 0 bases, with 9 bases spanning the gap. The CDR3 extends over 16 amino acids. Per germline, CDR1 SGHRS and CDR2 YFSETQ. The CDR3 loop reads CASSLGVASNTGELFF. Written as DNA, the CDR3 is TGCGCCAGCAGCTTGGGCGTCGCATCGAACACCGGGGAGCTGTTTTTT.

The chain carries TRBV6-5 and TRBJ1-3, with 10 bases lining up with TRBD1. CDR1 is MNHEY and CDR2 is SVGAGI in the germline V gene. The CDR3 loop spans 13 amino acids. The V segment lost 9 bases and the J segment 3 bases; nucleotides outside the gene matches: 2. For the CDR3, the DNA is TGTGCCAGTAGGACAGGGGGTGGAAACACCATATATTTT. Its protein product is CASRTGGGNTIYF.

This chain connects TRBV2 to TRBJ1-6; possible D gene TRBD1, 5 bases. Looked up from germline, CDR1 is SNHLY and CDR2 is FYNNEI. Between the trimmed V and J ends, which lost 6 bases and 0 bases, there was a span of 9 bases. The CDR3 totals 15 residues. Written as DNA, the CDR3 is TGTGCCAGCAGGACAGCCAGCTCCTATAATTCACCCCTCCACTTT. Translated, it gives CASRTASSYNSPLHF.

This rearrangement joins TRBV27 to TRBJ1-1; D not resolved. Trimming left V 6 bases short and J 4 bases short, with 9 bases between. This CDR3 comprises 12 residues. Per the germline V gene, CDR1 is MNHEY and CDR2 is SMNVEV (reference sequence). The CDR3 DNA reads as TGTGCCAGCAGCCGTAGTGGCACTGAAGCTTTCTTT. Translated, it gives CASSRSGTEAFF.

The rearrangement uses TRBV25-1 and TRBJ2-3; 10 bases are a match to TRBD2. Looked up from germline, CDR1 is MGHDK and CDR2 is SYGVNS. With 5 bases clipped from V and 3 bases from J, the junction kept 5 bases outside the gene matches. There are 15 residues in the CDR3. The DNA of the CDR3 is TGTGCCAGCAGTCTGGCACTAGCGGGGACAGATACGCAGTATTTT. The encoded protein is CASSLALAGTDTQYF.

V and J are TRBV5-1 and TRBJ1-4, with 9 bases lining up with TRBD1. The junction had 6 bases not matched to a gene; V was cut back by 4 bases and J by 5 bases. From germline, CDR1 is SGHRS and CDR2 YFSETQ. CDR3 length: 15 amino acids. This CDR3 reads CASSRWTGENEKLFF. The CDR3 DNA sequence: TGCGCCAGCAGCCGCTGGACAGGGGAAAATGAAAAACTGTTTTTT.

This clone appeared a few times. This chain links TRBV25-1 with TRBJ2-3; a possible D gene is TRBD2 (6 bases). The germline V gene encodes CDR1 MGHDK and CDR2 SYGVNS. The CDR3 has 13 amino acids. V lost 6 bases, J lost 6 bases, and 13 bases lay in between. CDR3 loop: CASRRGGPDTQYF. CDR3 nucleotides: TGTGCCAGCAGAAGAGGAGGGCCCGATACGCAGTATTTT.

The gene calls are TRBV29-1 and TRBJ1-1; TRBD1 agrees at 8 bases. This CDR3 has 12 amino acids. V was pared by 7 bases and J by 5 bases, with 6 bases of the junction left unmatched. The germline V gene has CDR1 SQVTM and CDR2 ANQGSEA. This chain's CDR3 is CSDDRGLTEAFF. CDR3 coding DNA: TGCAGCGACGACAGGGGTTTGACTGAAGCTTTCTTT.

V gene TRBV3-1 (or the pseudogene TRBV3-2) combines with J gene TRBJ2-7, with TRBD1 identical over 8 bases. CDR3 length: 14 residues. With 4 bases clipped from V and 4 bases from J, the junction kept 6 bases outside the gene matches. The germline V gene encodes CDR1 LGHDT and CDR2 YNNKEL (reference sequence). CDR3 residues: CASSPPGTGYEQYF. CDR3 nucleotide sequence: TGTGCCAGCAGCCCCCCCGGGACAGGATACGAGCAGTACTTC.

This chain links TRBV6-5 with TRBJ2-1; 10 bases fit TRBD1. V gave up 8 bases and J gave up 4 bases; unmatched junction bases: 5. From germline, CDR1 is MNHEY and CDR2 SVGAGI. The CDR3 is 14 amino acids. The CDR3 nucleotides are TGTGCCAGCCCCAGGGACAGGGGTTACAATGAGCAGTTCTTC. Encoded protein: CASPRDRGYNEQFF.

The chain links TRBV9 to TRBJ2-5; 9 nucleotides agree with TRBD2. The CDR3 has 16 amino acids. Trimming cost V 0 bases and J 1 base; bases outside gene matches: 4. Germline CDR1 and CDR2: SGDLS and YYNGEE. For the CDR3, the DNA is TGTGCCAGCAGCGTAGGCCTAGCGGGACCCCAAGAGACCCAGTACTTC. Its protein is CASSVGLAGPQETQYF.

This chain's CDR3 is CASKLGQGVTGELFF. The CDR3 DNA reads TGTGCCAGCAAACTGGGACAGGGGGTCACCGGGGAGCTGTTTTTT. The chain couples TRBV27 to TRBJ2-2; TRBD1 matches at 11 bases. The V gene's germline CDR1 is MNHEY and CDR2 SMNVEV (reference sequence). V trimming: 7 bases; J trimming: 4 bases; junction bases outside the gene matches: 5. The CDR3 covers 15 residues.

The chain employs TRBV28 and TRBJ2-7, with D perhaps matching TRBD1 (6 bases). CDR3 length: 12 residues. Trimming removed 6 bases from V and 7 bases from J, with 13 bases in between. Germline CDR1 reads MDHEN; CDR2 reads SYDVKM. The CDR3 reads CASSSGVREQYF. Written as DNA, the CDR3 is TGTGCCAGCAGCTCAGGGGTGAGGGAGCAGTACTTC. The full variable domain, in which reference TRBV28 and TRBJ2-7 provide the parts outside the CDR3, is DVKVTQSSRYLVKRTGEKVFLECVQDMDHENMFWYRQDPGLGLRLIYFSYDVKMKEKGDIPEGYSVSREKKERFSLILESASTNQTSMYLCASSSGVREQYFGPGTRLTVT.

CDR3 sequence (DNA): TGTGCCAGCAGTGAGAGGGCCTACGAGCAGTACTTC. As protein: CASSERAYEQYF. The V gene is TRBV6-1, the J gene TRBJ2-7, with TRBD2 as a possible D gene (5 bases). This CDR3 region has 12 residues. The germline V and J ends were trimmed by 3 bases and 2 bases, with 5 bases remaining between them. The germline V gene encodes CDR1 MNHNS and CDR2 SASEGT.

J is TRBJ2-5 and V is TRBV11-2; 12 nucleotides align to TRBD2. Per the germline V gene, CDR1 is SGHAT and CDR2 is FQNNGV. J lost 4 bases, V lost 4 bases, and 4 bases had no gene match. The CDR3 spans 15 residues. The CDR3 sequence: CASSSPSGGGETQYF. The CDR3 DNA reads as TGTGCCAGCAGCTCCCCTAGCGGGGGGGGAGAGACCCAGTACTTC. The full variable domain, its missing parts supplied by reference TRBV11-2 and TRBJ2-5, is EAGVAQSPRYKIIEKRQSVAFWCNPISGHATLYWYQQILGQGPKLLIQFQNNGVVDDSQLPKDRFSAERLKGVDSTLKIQPAKLEDSAVYLCASSSPSGGGETQYFGPGTRLLVL.

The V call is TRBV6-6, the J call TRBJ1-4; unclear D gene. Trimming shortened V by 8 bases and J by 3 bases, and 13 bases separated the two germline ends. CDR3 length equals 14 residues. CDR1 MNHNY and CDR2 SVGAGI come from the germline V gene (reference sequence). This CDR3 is CASAEWAANEKLFF. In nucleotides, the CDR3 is TGTGCCAGCGCCGAATGGGCAGCTAATGAAAAACTGTTTTTT.

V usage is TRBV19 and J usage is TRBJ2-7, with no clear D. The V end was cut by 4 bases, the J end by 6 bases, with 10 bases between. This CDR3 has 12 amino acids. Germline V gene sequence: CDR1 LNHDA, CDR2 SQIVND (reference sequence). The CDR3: CASSNRGFEQYF. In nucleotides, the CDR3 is TGTGCCAGTAGTAACCGAGGTTTCGAGCAGTACTTC.

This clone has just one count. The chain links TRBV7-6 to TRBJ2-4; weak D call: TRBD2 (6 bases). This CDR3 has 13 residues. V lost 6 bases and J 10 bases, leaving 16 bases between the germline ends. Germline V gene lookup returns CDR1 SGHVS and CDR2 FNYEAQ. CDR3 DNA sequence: TGTGCCAGCAGTCAGGCGGGGTCAGGGATTCAGTACTTC. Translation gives CASSQAGSGIQYF.

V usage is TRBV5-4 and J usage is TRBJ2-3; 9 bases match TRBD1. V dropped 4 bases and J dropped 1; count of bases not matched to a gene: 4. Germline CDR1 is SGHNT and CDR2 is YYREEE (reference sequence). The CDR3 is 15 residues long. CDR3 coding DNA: TGTGCCAGCAGCCGTACAGGGGGCGGCACAGATACGCAGTATTTT. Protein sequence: CASSRTGGGTDTQYF.

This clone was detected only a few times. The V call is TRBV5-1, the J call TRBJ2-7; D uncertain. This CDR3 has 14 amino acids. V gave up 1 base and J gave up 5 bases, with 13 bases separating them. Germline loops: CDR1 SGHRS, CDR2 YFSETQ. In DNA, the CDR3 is TGCGCCAGCAGCTTGTTACAGCCGATTAACGAGCAGTACTTC. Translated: CASSLLQPINEQYF.

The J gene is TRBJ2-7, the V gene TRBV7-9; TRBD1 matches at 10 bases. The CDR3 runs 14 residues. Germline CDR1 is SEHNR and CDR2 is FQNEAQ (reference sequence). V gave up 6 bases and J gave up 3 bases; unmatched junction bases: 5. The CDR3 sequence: CASRRQGAVYEQYF. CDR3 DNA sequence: TGTGCCAGCAGACGACAGGGGGCTGTCTACGAGCAGTACTTC.

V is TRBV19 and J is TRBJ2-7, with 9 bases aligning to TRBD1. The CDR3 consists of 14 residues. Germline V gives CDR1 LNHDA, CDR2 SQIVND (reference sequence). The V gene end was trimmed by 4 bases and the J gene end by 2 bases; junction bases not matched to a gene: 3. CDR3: CASSTQGATYEQYF. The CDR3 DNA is TGTGCCAGTAGTACACAGGGGGCCACCTACGAGCAGTACTTC.

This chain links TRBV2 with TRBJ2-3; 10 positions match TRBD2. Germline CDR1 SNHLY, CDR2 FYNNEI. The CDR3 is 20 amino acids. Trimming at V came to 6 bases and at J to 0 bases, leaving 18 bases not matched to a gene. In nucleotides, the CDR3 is TGTGCCAGCAGCGACCCCCATATGGGGCTAGCGGGGGCAAGCACAGATACGCAGTATTTT. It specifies CASSDPHMGLAGASTDTQYF.

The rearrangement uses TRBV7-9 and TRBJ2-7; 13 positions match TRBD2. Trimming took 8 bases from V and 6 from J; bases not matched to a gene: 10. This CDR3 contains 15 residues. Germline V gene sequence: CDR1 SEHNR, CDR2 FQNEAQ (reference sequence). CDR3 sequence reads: CASQLTSGGASEQYF. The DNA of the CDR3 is TGTGCCAGCCAACTAACTAGCGGGGGGGCCAGCGAGCAGTACTTC.

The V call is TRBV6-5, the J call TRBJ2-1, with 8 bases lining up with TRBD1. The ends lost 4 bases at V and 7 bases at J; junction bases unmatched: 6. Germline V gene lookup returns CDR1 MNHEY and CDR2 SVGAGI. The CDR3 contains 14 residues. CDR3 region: CASSFGQGGNEQFF. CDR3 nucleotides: TGTGCCAGCAGTTTCGGACAGGGCGGTAATGAGCAGTTCTTC.